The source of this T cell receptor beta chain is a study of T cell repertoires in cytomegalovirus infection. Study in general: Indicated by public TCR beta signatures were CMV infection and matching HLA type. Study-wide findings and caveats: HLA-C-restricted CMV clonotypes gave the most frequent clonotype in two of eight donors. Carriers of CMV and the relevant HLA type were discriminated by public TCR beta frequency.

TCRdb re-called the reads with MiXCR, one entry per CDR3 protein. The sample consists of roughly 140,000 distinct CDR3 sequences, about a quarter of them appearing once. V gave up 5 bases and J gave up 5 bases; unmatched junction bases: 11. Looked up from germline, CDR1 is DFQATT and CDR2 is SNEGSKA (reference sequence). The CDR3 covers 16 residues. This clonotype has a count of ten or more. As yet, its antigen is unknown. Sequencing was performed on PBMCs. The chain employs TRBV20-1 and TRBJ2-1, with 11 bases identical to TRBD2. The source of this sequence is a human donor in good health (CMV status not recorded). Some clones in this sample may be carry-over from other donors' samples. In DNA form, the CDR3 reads TGCAGTGCTGATCCCGTCCTAGCGGGGGGTGACAATGAGCAGTTCTTC. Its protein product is CSADPVLAGGDNEQFF.